The T cell receptor beta chain under discussion was sequenced for a study of molecular identifiers for immune sequencing clone quantification. Study results and limitations: Clones above 20 RNA copies contained over 98% of effector molecules and under 1% of naive molecules. Underestimated sizes of highly expanded clones could result from identical TCR molecules that share a barcode.

When naive CD8 T cells were sorted, they were gated as CD8+CD4-CCR7+CD45RA+. Making the bulk TCR libraries relied on previously described methods and listed TCR primers. Via MiXCR, TCRdb re-called the PCR reads, giving one row per CDR3 protein. The data contain 250,000 to 350,000 distinct CDR3 sequences, about a fifth of them singletons. This clonotype came up many times. Its antigen remains unidentified. With 4 bases removed from V and 0 bases from J, the gap between germline ends came to 11 bases. This CDR3 comprises 15 residues. Germline lookup yields CDR1 SEHNR and CDR2 FQNEAQ (reference sequence).

The specimen sequenced was naive CD8+ T cells from blood, with Jurkat cell RNA spiked in. Noted subset: FACS-sorted CD8+CD4-CCR7+CD45RA+ naive T cells. The clonotype originates from a human donor in good health. Some libraries in this study had Jurkat cell RNA spiked in. The gene calls are TRBV7-9 and TRBJ2-3, with a possible D match to TRBD2 (5 bases). CDR3 loop: CASSSDWISTDTQYF. The CDR3, as DNA: TGTGCCAGCAGCTCGGACTGGATTAGCACAGATACGCAGTATTTT.